This TCR beta chain comes out of a study of cytotoxic CD8 clonotypes in ibrutinib-treated CLL. CDR3 length: 14 amino acids. V was clipped by 4 bases and J by 2 bases; unmatched bases: 0. Germline values: CDR1 SNHLY, CDR2 FYNNEI. Generated by immunoSEQ multiplex PCR, the TCRdb table keeps only in-frame clones and is missing some. This sample yields some 10,000 clones, of which around 63% are seen a single time; approximately 18% belongs to the top ten. Specimen: PBMCs, collected before ibrutinib treatment. The sequence was collected from a human donor with chronic lymphocytic leukemia. The chain couples TRBV2 to TRBJ1-3, with 9 bases fitting TRBD1. The CDR3 loop reads CASSGQGAGNTIYF. The CDR3 DNA reads as TGTGCCAGCAGTGGACAGGGGGCTGGAAACACCATATATTTT.